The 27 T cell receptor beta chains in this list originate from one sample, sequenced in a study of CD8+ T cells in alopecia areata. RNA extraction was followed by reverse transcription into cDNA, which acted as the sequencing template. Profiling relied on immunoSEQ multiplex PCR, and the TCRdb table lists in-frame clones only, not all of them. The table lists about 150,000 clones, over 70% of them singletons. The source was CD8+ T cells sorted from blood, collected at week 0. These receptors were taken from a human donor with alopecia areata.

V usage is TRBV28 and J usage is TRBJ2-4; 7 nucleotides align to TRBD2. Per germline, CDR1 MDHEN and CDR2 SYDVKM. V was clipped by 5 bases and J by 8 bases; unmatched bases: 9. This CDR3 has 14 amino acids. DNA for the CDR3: TGTGCCAGCAGTCCAGACCTTGGGGGGGACATTCAGTACTTC. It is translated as CASSPDLGGDIQYF.

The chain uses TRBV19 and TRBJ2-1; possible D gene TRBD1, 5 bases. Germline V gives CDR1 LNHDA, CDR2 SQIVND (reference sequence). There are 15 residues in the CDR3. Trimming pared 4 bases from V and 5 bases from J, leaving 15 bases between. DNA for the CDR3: TGTGCCAGTAGTAGTTCATTTGACAGCCACAATGAGCAGTTCTTC. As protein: CASSSSFDSHNEQFF.

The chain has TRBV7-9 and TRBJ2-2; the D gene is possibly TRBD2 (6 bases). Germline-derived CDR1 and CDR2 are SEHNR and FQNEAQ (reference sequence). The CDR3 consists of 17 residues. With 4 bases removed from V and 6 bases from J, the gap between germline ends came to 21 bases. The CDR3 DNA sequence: TGTGCCAGCAGCTCCACTGCCCCGGGGGACCACGCCGGGGAGCTGTTTTTT. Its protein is CASSSTAPGDHAGELFF.

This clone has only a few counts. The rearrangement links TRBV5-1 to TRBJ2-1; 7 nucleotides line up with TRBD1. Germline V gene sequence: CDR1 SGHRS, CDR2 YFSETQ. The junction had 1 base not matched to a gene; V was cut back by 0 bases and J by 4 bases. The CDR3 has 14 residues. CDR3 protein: CASSLGTGYNEQFF. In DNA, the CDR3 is TGCGCCAGCAGCTTGGGGACAGGTTACAATGAGCAGTTCTTC.

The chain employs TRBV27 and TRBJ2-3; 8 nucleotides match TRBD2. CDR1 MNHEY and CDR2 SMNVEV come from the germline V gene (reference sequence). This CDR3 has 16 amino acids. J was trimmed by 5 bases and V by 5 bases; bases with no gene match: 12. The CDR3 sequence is CASSGLAGLDGDTQYF. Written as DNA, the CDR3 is TGTGCCAGCAGTGGACTAGCAGGGCTGGATGGAGATACGCAGTATTTT.

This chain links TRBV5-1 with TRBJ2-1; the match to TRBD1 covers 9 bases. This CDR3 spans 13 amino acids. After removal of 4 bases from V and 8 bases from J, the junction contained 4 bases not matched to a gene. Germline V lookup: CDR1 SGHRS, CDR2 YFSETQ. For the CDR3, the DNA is TGCGCCAGCAGCGTCACAGGGGGCGATGAGCAGTTCTTC. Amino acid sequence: CASSVTGGDEQFF. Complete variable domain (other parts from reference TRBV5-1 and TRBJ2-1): KAGVTQTPRYLIKTRGQQVTLSCSPISGHRSVSWYQQTPGQGLQFLFEYFSETQRNKGNFPGRFSGRQFSNSRSEMNVSTLELGDSALYLCASSVTGGDEQFFGPGTRLTVL.

The CDR3 DNA follows: TGTGCCAGCTCTTATGTAGGGACCGACGAGCAGTACTTC. Residues: CASSYVGTDEQYF. J is TRBJ2-7 and V is TRBV27, with D perhaps TRBD1 or TRBD2 (5 bases each). CDR1 is MNHEY and CDR2 is SMNVEV in the germline V gene (reference sequence). The CDR3 runs to 13 residues. V lost 8 bases and J 5 bases, leaving 16 bases between the germline ends.

For the CDR3, the DNA is TGTGCCAGTACCCCGGGTTCCCAAGGAGGCGGGGAGCTGTTTTTT. Amino acids: CASTPGSQGGGELFF. The chain recombines TRBV9 with TRBJ2-2; possibly TRBD2 for D (5 bases). CDR3 size: 15 residues. V was shortened by 8 bases and J by 7 bases, with 21 bases between the two germline ends. CDR1 and CDR2 from the germline V gene are SGDLS and YYNGEE.

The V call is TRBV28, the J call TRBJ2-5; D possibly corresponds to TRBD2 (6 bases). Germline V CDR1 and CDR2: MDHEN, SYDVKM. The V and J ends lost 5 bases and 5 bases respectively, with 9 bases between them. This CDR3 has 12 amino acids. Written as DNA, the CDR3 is TGTGCCAGCAGTGGACTAAGTGAGACCCAGTACTTC. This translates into CASSGLSETQYF.

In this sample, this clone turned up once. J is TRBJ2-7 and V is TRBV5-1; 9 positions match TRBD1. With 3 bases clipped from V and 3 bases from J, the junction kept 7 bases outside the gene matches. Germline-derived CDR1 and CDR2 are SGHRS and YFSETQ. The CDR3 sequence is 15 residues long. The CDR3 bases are TGCGCCAGCAGCTACTCTGGGACAGGGATCTACGAGCAGTACTTC. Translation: CASSYSGTGIYEQYF. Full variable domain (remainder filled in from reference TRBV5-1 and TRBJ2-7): KAGVTQTPRYLIKTRGQQVTLSCSPISGHRSVSWYQQTPGQGLQFLFEYFSETQRNKGNFPGRFSGRQFSNSRSEMNVSTLELGDSALYLCASSYSGTGIYEQYFGPGTRLTVT.

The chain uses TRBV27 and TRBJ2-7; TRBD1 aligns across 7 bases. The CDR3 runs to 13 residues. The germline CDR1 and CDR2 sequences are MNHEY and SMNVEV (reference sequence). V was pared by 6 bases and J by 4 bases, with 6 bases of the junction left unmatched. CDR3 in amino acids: CASSRDSRYEQYF. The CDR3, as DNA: TGTGCCAGCAGCCGGGACAGTAGATACGAGCAGTACTTC.

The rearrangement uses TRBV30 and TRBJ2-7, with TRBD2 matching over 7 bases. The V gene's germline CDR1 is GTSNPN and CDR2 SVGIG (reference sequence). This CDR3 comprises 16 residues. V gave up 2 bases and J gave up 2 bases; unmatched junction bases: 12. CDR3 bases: TGTGCCTGGAGTAAAACCTCTAGCGGAGGGGCCTACGAGCAGTACTTC. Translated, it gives CAWSKTSSGGAYEQYF. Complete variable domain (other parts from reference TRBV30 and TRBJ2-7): SQTIHQWPATLVQPVGSPLSLECTVEGTSNPNLYWYRQAAGRGLQLLFYSVGIGQISSEVPQNLSASRPQDRQFILSSKKLLLSDSGFYLCAWSKTSSGGAYEQYFGPGTRLTVT.

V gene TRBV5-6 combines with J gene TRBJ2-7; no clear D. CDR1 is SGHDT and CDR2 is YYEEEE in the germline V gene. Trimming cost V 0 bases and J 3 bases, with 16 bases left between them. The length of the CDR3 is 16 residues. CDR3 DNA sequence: TGTGCCAGCAGCTTGGTAGGGCAGCGATTAAACTACGAGCAGTACTTC. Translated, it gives CASSLVGQRLNYEQYF.

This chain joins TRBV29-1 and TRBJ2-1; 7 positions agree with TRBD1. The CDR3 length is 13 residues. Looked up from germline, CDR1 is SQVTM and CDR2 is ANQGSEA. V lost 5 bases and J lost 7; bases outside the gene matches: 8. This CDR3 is CSVQHRGGNEQFF. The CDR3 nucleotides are TGCAGCGTTCAACACAGGGGCGGAAATGAGCAGTTCTTC.

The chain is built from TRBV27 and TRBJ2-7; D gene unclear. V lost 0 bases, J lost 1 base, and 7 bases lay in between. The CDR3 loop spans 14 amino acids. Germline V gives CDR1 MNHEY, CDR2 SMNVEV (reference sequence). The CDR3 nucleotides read TGTGCCAGCAGTTTATCCGACCGATCCTACGAGCAGTACTTC. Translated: CASSLSDRSYEQYF.

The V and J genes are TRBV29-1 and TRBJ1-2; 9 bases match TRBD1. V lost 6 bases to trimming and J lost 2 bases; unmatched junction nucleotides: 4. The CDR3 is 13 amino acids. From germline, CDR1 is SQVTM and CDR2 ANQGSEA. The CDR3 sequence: CSVRDRENYGYTF. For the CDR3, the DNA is TGCAGCGTGCGGGACAGGGAGAACTATGGCTACACCTTC.

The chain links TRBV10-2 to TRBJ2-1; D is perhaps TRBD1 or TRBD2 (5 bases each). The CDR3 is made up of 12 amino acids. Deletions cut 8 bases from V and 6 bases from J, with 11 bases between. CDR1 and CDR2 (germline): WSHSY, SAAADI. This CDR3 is CASYGTSNEQFF. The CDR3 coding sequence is TGCGCCAGCTATGGGACCTCCAATGAGCAGTTCTTC.

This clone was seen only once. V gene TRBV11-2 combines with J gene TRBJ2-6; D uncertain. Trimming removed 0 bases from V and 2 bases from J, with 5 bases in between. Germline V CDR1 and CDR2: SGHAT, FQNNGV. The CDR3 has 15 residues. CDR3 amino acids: CASSLESPGANVLTF. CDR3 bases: TGTGCCAGCAGCTTAGAGAGTCCTGGGGCCAACGTCCTGACTTTC.

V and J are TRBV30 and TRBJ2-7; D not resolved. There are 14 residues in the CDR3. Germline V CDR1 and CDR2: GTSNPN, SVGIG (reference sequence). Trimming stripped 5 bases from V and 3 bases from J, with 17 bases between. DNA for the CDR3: TGTGCCTGGGCCCCTTCGGGCAGGTACTACGAGCAGTACTTC. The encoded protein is CAWAPSGRYYEQYF. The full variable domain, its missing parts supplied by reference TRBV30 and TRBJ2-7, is SQTIHQWPATLVQPVGSPLSLECTVEGTSNPNLYWYRQAAGRGLQLLFYSVGIGQISSEVPQNLSASRPQDRQFILSSKKLLLSDSGFYLCAWAPSGRYYEQYFGPGTRLTVT.

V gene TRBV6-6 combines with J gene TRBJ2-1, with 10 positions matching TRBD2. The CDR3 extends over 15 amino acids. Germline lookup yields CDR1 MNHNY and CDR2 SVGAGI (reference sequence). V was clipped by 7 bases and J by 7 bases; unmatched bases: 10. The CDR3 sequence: CASTYRASGSNEQFF. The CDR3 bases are TGTGCCAGCACCTACAGGGCTAGCGGGAGTAATGAGCAGTTCTTC.

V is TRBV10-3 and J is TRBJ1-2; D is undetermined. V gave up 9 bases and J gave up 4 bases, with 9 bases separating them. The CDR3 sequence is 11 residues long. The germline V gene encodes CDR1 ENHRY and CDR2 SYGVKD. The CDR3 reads CAIEGGYGYTF. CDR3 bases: TGTGCCATTGAGGGTGGCTATGGCTACACCTTC.

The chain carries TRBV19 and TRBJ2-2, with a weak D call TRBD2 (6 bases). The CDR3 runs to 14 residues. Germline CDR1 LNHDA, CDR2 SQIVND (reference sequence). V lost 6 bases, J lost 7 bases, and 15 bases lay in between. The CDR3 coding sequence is TGTGCCAGTAGGGCGCGGGATCGCAGCGGGGAGCTGTTTTTT. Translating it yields CASRARDRSGELFF. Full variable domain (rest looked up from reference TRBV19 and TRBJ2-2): DGGITQSPKYLFRKEGQNVTLSCEQNLNHDAMYWYRQDPGQGLRLIYYSQIVNDFQKGDIAEGYSVSREKKESFPLTVTSAQKNPTAFYLCASRARDRSGELFFGEGSRLTVL.

This CDR3 is CAQGRGGPDTQYF. The CDR3, as DNA: TGTGCGCAGGGGCGGGGGGGCCCAGATACGCAGTATTTT. This chain links TRBV30 with TRBJ2-3, with 9 positions matching TRBD2. Germline CDR1 GTSNPN, CDR2 SVGIG (reference sequence). The CDR3 is 13 residues long.

The CDR3 DNA follows: TGTGCCAGCAGTTTTCAGGGGTTTAGCTCCTACGAGCAGTACTTC. This sequence encodes CASSFQGFSSYEQYF. The chain couples TRBV27 to TRBJ2-7, with D perhaps matching TRBD1 (6 bases). The V and J ends lost 3 bases and 0 bases respectively, with 12 bases between them. This CDR3 region has 15 residues. Germline V lookup: CDR1 MNHEY, CDR2 SMNVEV (reference sequence).

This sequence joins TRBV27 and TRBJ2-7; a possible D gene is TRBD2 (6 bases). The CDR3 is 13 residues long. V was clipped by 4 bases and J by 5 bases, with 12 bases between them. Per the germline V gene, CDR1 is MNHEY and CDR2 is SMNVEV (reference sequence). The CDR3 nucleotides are TGTGCCAGCAGTTCCCCTCGCGGGGACGAGCAGTACTTC. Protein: CASSSPRGDEQYF.

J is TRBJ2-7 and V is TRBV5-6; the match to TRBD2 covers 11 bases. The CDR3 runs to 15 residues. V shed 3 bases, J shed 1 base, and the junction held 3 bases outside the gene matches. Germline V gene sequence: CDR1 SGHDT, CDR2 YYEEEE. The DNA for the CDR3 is TGTGCCAGCAGCTCCGCTAGCGGGAGGTCCTACGAGCAGTACTTC. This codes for CASSSASGRSYEQYF.

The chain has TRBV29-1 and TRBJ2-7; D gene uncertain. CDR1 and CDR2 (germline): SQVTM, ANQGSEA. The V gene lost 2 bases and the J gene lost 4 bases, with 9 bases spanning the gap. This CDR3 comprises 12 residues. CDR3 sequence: CSVEPSQYEQYF. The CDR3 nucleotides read TGCAGCGTTGAACCCTCACAATACGAGCAGTACTTC.